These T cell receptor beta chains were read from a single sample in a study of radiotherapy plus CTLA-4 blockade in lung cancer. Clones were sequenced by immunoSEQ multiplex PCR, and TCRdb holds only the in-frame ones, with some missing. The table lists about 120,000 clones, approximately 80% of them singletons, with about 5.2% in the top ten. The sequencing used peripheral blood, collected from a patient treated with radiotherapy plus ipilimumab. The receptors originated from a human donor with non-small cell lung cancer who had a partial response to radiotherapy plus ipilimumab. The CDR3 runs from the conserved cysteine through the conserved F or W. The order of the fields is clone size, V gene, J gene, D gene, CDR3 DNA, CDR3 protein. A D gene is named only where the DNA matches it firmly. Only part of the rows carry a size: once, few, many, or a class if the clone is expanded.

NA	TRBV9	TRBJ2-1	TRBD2	TGTGCCAGCAGCCCGTCTGGGGCGGGAGGGGCTGGGGGGAACGAGCAGTTCTTC	CASSPSGAGGAGGNEQFF
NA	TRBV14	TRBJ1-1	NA	TGTGCCAGCAGCCAAGTTCACCGGTGGAACACTGAAGCTTTCTTT	CASSQVHRWNTEAFF
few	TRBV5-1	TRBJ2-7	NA	TGCGCCAGCAGCTTGGAAGTCCCAGGGGTCTACGAGCAGTACTTC	CASSLEVPGVYEQYF
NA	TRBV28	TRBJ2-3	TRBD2	TGTGCCAGCAGTTTACACACTAGCGGGAGTGTGTATTTT	CASSLHTSGSVYF
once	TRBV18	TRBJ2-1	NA	TGTGCCAGCTCACCAAGCCTTAATGAGCAGTTCTTC	CASSPSLNEQFF
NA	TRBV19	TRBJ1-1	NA	TGTGCCAGTAGTGCAGGGAGGACTGAAGCTTTCTTT	CASSAGRTEAFF
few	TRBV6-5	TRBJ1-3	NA	TGTGCCAGCACCCGTATTTTTTCTAACACCATATATTTT	CASTRIFSNTIYF
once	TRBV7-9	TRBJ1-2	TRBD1	TGTGCCAGCAGCTTCGAGGACAGGGTAGTCGAGGGTGGCTACACCTTC	CASSFEDRVVEGGYTF
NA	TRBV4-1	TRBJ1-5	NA	TGCGCCAGCAGCCAACCTAACCAGCCCCAGCATTTT	CASSQPNQPQHF
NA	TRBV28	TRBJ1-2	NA	TGTGCCAGCAGACGTCCCGACAGGGGCTACACCTTC	CASRRPDRGYTF
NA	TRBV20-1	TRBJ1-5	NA	TGCAGTGCCGGCAATCAGCCCCAGCATTTT	CSAGNQPQHF
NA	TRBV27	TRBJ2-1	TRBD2	TGTGCCAGCAGTTTCAGCGGGAGGGGAAATGAGCAGTTCTTC	CASSFSGRGNEQFF
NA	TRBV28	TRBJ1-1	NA	TGTGCCACCGCCTCAATACAGGGAACTGAAGCTTTCTTT	CATASIQGTEAFF
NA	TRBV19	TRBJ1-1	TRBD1	TGTGCCAGTAGTATAGTGGGACAGGGGAACACTGAAGCTTTCTTT	CASSIVGQGNTEAFF
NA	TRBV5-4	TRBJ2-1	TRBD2	TGTGCCAGCAGCTCTTCTAGCGGGAGTTACAATGAGCAGTTCTTC	CASSSSSGSYNEQFF
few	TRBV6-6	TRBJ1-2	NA	TGTGCCAGCAGTTACCTGGAGGGCTACACCTTC	CASSYLEGYTF
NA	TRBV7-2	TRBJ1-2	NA	TGTGCCAGCAGCCAGCCGGACAGAGCCATCTATGGCTACACCTTC	CASSQPDRAIYGYTF
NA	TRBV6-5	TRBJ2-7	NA	TGTGCCAGCAGCCTAACAGGGCAGGCTTTTAGCGAGCAGTACTTC	CASSLTGQAFSEQYF
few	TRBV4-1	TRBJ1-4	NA	TGCGCCAGCAGCCAGGGGGGAGCTAATGAAAAACTGTTTTTT	CASSQGGANEKLFF
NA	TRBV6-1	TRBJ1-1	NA	TGTGCCAGCATCACTTCGGTGGGGGGTAACACTGAAGCTTTCTTT	CASITSVGGNTEAFF
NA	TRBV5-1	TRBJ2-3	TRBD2	TGCGCCAGCAGGGCACTAGCGGGGCAAACCACAGATACGCAGTATTTT	CASRALAGQTTDTQYF
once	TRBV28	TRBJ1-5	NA	TGTGCCAGCAGTTTCTCTGATGGCCAGCCCCAGCATTTT	CASSFSDGQPQHF
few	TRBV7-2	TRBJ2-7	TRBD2	TGTGCCAGCAGCTTAAGGCGGAAACGGGGGGGAGAAATTACCTACGAGCAGTACTTC	CASSLRRKRGGEITYEQYF